These 3 T cell receptor beta chains originate from one sample sequenced in a study of cytomegalovirus exposure and HLA in healthy donors. Both 60 Vbeta primers and 13 Jbeta primers went into the PCR. Assay used: immunoSEQ multiplex PCR; TCRdb lists only in-frame clones, some missing. The repertoire includes 40,000 to 55,000 clones, approximately 72% of them detected once, and less than 9.5% sits in the top ten. Sequencing was done on a sample of PBMCs. All receptors derive from a woman aged 50 to 65 in good health and CMV-seronegative.

The chain carries TRBV12-5 and TRBJ1-5; 7 positions agree with TRBD1. The CDR3 contains 15 residues. V was pared by 4 bases and J by 6 bases, with 9 bases of the junction left unmatched. CDR1 is LGHNT, CDR2 FRNRAP, per germline. The CDR3: CASGSKLQGSQPQHF. In DNA form, the CDR3 reads TGTGCTAGTGGTTCCAAACTACAGGGGAGTCAGCCCCAGCATTTT.

The genes are TRBV27 and TRBJ1-1; D might be TRBD1 (5 bases). The germline V gene encodes CDR1 MNHEY and CDR2 SMNVEV (reference sequence). The CDR3 spans 16 residues. V lost 4 bases, J lost 1 base, and 16 bases lay in between. In DNA form, the CDR3 reads TGTGCCAGCAGTTCAGCTACGGGTAGGGGGAACACTGAAGCTTTCTTT. This gives the protein CASSSATGRGNTEAFF.

This chain uses TRBV6-1 with TRBJ2-3; 7 bases are shared with TRBD1. Germline loops: CDR1 MNHNS, CDR2 SASEGT. The CDR3 loop spans 14 amino acids. Trimming at V came to 2 bases and at J to 3 bases, leaving 2 bases not matched to a gene. The CDR3 sequence is CASSETGQTDTQYF. CDR3 in DNA: TGTGCCAGCAGTGAAACGGGACAGACAGATACGCAGTATTTT.